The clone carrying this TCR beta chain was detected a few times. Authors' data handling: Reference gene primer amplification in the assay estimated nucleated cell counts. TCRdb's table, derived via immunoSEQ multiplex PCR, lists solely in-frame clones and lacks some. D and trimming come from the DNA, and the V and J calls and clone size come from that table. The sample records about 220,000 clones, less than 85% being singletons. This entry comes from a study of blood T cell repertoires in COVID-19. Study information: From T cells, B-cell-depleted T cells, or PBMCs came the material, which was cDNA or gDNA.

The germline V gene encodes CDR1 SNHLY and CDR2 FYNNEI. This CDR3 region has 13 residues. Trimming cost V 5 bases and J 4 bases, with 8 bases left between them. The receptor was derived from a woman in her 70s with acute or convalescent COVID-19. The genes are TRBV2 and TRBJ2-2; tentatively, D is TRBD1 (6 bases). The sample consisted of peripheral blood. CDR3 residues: CASSNRATGELFF. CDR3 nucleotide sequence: TGTGCCAGCAGTAACAGGGCCACCGGGGAGCTGTTTTTT.